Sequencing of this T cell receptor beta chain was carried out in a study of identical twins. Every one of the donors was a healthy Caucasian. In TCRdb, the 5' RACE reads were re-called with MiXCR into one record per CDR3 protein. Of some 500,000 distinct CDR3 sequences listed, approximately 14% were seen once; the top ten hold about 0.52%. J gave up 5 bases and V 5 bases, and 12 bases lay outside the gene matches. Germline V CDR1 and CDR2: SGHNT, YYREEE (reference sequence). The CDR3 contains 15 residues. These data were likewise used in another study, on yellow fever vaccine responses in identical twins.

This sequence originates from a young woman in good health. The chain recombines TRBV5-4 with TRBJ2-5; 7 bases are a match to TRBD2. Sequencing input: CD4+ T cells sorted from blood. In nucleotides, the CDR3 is TGTGCCAGCAGGCTGGGCGGGAGAAGTCTGGAGACCCAGTACTTC. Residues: CASRLGGRSLETQYF. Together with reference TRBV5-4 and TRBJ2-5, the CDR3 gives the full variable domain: ETGVTQSPTHLIKTRGQQVTLRCSSQSGHNTVSWYQQALGQGPQFIFQYYREEENGRGNFPPRFSGLQFPNYSSELNVNALELDDSALYLCASRLGGRSLETQYFGPGTRLLVL.